This TCR beta chain was retrieved from a study of CD8+ T cells in alopecia areata. Study observations and caveats: Just one nonresponder means the tie between baseline CD8+ expansion and response stays uncertain. Scalp samples also yield sequences from resident alphabeta T cells of normal skin.

As regards this clone: Its antigen is undetermined.

The treatment here: oral pan-JAK inhibitor, 5-10 mg twice daily. Patients with alopecia areata provided lesional scalp punch biopsies as well as peripheral blood. RNA was isolated and reverse transcribed to cDNA, the sequencing template. TCRdb keeps only in-frame clones here, not all; method: immunoSEQ multiplex PCR. In the table there are around 200,000 clones, about three fifths of which are singletons. The source material was CD4+ T cells sorted from blood, sampled at week 4, from a patient treated with tofacitinib. The receptor was derived from a human donor with alopecia areata.

The DNA for the CDR3 is TGTGCCAGCAGCACCCAGACCTGGAGGACCCAGTACTTC. Its translation: CASSTQTWRTQYF. V gene TRBV7-8 combines with J gene TRBJ2-5; no definite D call. Germline V gene lookup returns CDR1 SGHVS and CDR2 FQNEAQ. V lost 5 bases and J 7 bases, leaving 14 bases between the germline ends. CDR3 length: 13 residues.